This T cell receptor (beta chain) was recorded in a study of regulatory T cells in long-lasting Graves disease (dated by TCRdb to the early 2020s). Regarding the study in general: Newly diagnosed Graves' disease patients had taken antithyroid drugs for less than 3 months. Peripheral blood TCR sequencing and RNA sequencing compared persistent Graves' disease patients with newly diagnosed Graves' disease patients. The study was registered as a clinical trial and conducted in China. A total of around 35 samples were covered by TCR sequencing, comprising some 13 persistent and 20 or so newly diagnosed Graves' disease patients.

In the paper's terms, the time point label means: newly diagnosed GD, antithyroid drugs for less than 3 months. RNA was extracted from PBMCs in TRIzol for both TCR sequencing and RNA sequencing. Graves' disease was diagnosed according to American Thyroid Association guidelines. Recruitment of patients was carried out at an endocrinology department in Xi'an, China. Each patient gave approximately 9.7 milliliters of peripheral blood, collected in an EDTA anticoagulant tube. Ficoll Paque Plus density gradient separation was used to isolate PBMCs, and no further T cell sorting was done. RNA quality was checked with an Agilent 2100 Bioanalyzer and agarose gel, and concentration with a NanoDrop 2000. To note about this clonotype: This clone's antigen is unknown. No much larger clone exists at a distance of one base, and base qualities are not known.

The library was obtained by multiplex PCR. Sequencer: Illumina HiSeq 4000. iRepertoire HTBI primers and Arm-PCR amplification of CDR3 regions were used to construct TCR beta libraries. Before sequencing, the PCR products went through gel purification. In the source study's methods: Gene usage analysis of CDR3 amino acid clonotypes relied on the approximately 60 TRBV and about 13 TRBJ segments identified across samples. COPE and FqMerger were used to merge filtered high-quality paired reads into contigs. BLAST was used to align contigs to IMGT TRBV, TRBD and TRBJ reference genes, with CDR3 defined following IMGT. Any clonotype with a frequency above 0.1% was counted as a highly expanded clone. Repertoire diversity was measured by Shannon entropy, and V-J evenness by the Gini coefficient. Public clonotypes were defined as clonotypes shared by more than one individual. TCRdb reanalyzed the raw reads on its own, using fastp at Q25 for trimming and MiXCR for clone calling, and kept in-frame beta chains. Under each unique CDR3 protein, matching rows form one entry showing the most common genes and DNA. TCRdb assigned the V and J calls; the authors' analysis was not used. Recorded for this sample are around 450,000 distinct CDR3 sequences; over 14% of them occurred a single time. The ten largest make up over 7.5% of the sample.

Measured from the cysteine to the phenylalanine, the CDR3 is 15 residues long. Only CDR3 DNA remains: 45 bases, in frame from the first base. Per the germline V gene (reference sequence), PRHDT is the CDR1 and FYEKMQ is the CDR2. The germline V end is reduced by 8 bases and the J end by 0 bases; junction bases left unmatched: 4. What the work shows at the level of the full study, not this receptor alone: Persistent Graves' disease patients showed lower TCR Shannon entropy and fewer highly expanded clones than newly diagnosed patients, suggesting clonal expansion. Patients with persistent disease shared more public clonotypes (about 2,500) than newly diagnosed patients did (approximately 990). The study examined only peripheral blood because the primary lesion, thyroid tissue, could not be accessed. TRBV28, TRBJ1-2 and TRBJ2-5 were preferentially used in persistent disease, while TRBV20-1 and TRBJ2-1 were favored in newly diagnosed disease. Sequencing and analysis were restricted to the TCR beta chain. As a limitation, the authors acknowledged that the small sample size may reduce accuracy.

The data were also submitted as part of a second study, on T cells in Graves' hyperthyroidism and ophthalmopathy. The second study also describes: Graves' hyperthyroidism was defined as stable when no progression to ophthalmopathy occurred over 18 months of follow-up. Hyperthyroidism patients were newly diagnosed, had a disease duration of under 2 months, and were aged 18 to 65 years. Exclusion was applied to patients with uncontrolled infections, other autoimmune diseases, pregnancy or lactation. Diagnoses were established on the basis of clinical symptoms, serum thyroxine and TRAb, thyroid ultrasound, and orbital computed tomography. A first-round RT-PCR of the TCR CDR3 used the HTBI primer set with the Qiagen OneStep RT-PCR kit. Blood samples also contained most of the expanded thyroid clonotypes (frequency above 0.001), which suggests that blood repertoires may reflect thyroid immune responses. Ophthalmopathy was separated from stable hyperthyroidism by a 13 V-J signature model, with approximately 85% sensitivity and about 81% specificity obtained in cross-validation and 80%/75% obtained in testing. During validation, the model predicted progression to ophthalmopathy a median of approximately 6 months ahead of onset, with 70.59% sensitivity and more than 72% specificity. A discovery cohort of about a hundred patients, roughly 45 with Graves' ophthalmopathy and 55 to 60 with stable Graves' hyperthyroidism, was used to find distinguishing TCR V-J signatures. Prospective prediction of ophthalmopathy was tested in an independent validation cohort consisting of 18 hyperthyroidism patients and around 17 patients who later progressed to ophthalmopathy. The 100 discovery patients were divided at random into training and test sets in a 7:3 ratio. In addition, the study compared T-cell repertoires in thyroid tissue and in blood from roughly six Graves' hyperthyroidism patients. Once sampling was done, hyperthyroidism patients were given methimazole at a starting dose of 30 mg daily, whereas ophthalmopathy patients were given high-dose intravenous methylprednisolone. A second multiplex PCR round built the libraries, followed by size selection and purification. Libraries were sequenced paired-end with 100 bp reads on an Illumina HiSeq2000. SOAPnuke was used to process the raw data, removing reads that contained adapters or uncalled bases, had a mean Phred below 15, or lacked an exact match to the constant primer or identifier. High-quality paired reads were merged using COPE v1.2.5, and each unique nucleotide sequence was defined as a clonotype. MiTCR v1.1 was used to align the clonotypes against IMGT TRBV, TRBD and TRBJ reference segments. Analysis was restricted to V-J combinations with a frequency above 0.0001, which covered 98% to 99.2% of repertoires. The TCS score was defined as F50 (clonal expansion) divided by E x V (chaos), with BLOSUM62-based TCRdist calculated between CDR3 peptides within each V-J. Welch's t-statistics and random forest reduced roughly 500 V-J features to roughly 13, which were used in a naive Bayes classifier (R e1071). Sample size was not statistically predetermined, and blinding of investigators to group allocation was not performed. TCR Vbeta CDR3 sequencing of 130 to 150 peripheral blood samples (approximately 44 ophthalmopathy, over 70 hyperthyroidism and roughly 17 progressor patients) is reported in the paper.

This receptor was taken from a woman in her 40s with Graves disease. Donor details come from another sample of the same person, matched by shared clones. Source: peripheral blood mononuclear cells (PBMCs), taken at new diagnosis, from a patient treated with antithyroid drugs. This receptor chain uses TRBV13 and TRBJ2-7, with 13 central nucleotides matching TRBD2. The nucleotide sequence is given as TGTGCCAGCGGAACTAGCGGGGGGGGCTCCTACGAGCAGTACTTC. This gives the protein CASGTSGGGSYEQYF. Reference TRBV13 and TRBJ2-7 proteins supply the regions before and after the CDR3; the full variable domain is: AAGVIQSPRHLIKEKRETATLKCYPIPRHDTVYWYQQGPGQDPQFLISFYEKMQSDKGSIPDRFSAQQFSDYHSELNMSSLELGDSALYFCASGTSGGGSYEQYFGPGTRLTVT.